Here is one T cell receptor beta chain with its context. Its antigen is as yet unknown. The data belong to a study of graft-versus-host responses after intestinal transplantation. Study at large: Each patient got anti-thymocyte globulin induction, then tacrolimus and steroids for around three years. Study-level points and caveats: Ileal or blood samples showed some GvH clones first, and such clones were also found in recipient marrow. When patients had graft-donor T cell macrochimerism, their allografts held high graft-versus-host to host-versus-graft clonal ratios. Early post-transplant declines in HvG were associated with peak levels of circulating GvH clones.

The table came from immunoSEQ multiplex PCR; TCRdb's copy has only in-frame clones and leaves some out. In the table there are about 97,000 clones, 85% to 95% of which are singletons. The V and J ends lost 8 bases and 4 bases respectively, with 14 bases between them. The CDR3 covers 13 residues. Per the germline V gene, CDR1 is MNHEY and CDR2 is SMNVEV (reference sequence). V is TRBV27 and J is TRBJ1-1; D might be TRBD1 (6 bases). The clonotype originates from a human donor who was the organ donor for an intestinal transplant. Source: unstimulated CD8+ T cells sorted from spleen or lymph node cells, taken before transplant. In DNA, the CDR3 is TGTGCCAGCTTCTGGGGGCCGGGCACTGAAGCTTTCTTT. Its translation: CASFWGPGTEAFF.